The T cell receptor (beta chain) described here comes from a study of beta chain features in type 1 diabetes. Overall study results and limits: Insertion counts at VDJ junctions were lower in type 1 diabetes patients, who also showed more deletions there. Within each of all four CD4+ subsets, Type 1 diabetes patients had TCRB CDR3s that were moderately but significantly shorter.

CDR1 is SGHNT and CDR2 is YYREEE in the germline V gene (reference sequence). The CDR3 totals 16 residues. With V trimmed by 4 bases and J by 7 bases, 13 bases remained unmatched. This clone turned up a few times. Its antigen is not identified. The study reverse transcribed the entire isolated RNA, so it sequenced expressed TCRB transcripts. The data were produced by immunoSEQ multiplex PCR, yet TCRdb's version contains in-frame clones alone and is incomplete. Here the sample spans roughly 230,000 clones, over 7.5% being singletons. The chain combines TRBV5-4 with TRBJ2-3; 9 bases agree with TRBD2. This clonotype originated in a woman aged 18-35 years in good health. Sequencing used naive CD4+ T cells from blood. The CDR3 reads CASSADPAGGAYTQYF. CDR3 coding DNA: TGTGCCAGCAGCGCCGATCCAGCGGGGGGCGCGTATACGCAGTATTTT.